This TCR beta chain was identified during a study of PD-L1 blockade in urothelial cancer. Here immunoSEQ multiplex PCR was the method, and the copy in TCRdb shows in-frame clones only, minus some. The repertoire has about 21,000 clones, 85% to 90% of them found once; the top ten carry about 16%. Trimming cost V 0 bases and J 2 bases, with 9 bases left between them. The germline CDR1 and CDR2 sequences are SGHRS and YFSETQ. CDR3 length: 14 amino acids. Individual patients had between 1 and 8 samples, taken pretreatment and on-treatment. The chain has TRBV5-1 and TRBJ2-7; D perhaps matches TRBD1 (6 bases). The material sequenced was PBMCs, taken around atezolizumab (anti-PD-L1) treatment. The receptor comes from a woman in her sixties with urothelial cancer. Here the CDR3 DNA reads TGCGCCAGCAGCTTGGTGGACAGTGCCTACGAGCAGTACTTC. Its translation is CASSLVDSAYEQYF. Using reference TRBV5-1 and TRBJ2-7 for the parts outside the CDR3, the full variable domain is KAGVTQTPRYLIKTRGQQVTLSCSPISGHRSVSWYQQTPGQGLQFLFEYFSETQRNKGNFPGRFSGRQFSNSRSEMNVSTLELGDSALYLCASSLVDSAYEQYFGPGTRLTVT.